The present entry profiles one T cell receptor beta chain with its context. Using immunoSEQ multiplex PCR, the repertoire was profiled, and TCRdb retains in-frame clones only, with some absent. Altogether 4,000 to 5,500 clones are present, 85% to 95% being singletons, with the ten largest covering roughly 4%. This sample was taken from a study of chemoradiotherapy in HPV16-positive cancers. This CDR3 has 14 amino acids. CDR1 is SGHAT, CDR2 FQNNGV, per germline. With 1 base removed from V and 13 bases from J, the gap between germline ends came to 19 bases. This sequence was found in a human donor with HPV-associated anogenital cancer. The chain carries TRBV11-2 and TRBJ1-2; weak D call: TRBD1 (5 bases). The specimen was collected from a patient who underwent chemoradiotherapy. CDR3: CASSLVLGLVPFTF. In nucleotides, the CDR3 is TGTGCCAGCAGCTTAGTATTGGGACTGGTCCCCTTCACCTTC.